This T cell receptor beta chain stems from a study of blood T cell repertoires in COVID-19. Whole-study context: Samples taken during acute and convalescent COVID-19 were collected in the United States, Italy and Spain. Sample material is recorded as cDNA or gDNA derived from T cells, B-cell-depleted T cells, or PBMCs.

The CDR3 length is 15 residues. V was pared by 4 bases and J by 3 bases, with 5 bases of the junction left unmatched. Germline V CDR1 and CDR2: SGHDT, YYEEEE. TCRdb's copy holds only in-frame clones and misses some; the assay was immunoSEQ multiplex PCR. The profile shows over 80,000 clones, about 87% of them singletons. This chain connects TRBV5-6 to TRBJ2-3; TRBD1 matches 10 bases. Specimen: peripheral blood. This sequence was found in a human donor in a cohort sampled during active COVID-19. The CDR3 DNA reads TGTGCCAGCAGCCCACCGGGACAGGGGACAGATACGCAGTATTTT. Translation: CASSPPGQGTDTQYF.